The table lists the clone carrying this T cell receptor beta chain with many counts. Its antigen is unknown. The length of the CDR3 is 14 residues. Losses at the gene ends were 5 bases for V and 4 bases for J; bases not matched to a gene: 5. Germline lookup yields CDR1 MNHEY and CDR2 SMNVEV (reference sequence). These data originate in a study of OX40 agonist ivuxolimab in advanced cancers. Assay used: immunoSEQ multiplex PCR; TCRdb lists only in-frame clones, some missing. This table has approximately 14,000 clones, nearly 80% appearing once. Study-level results: Nonresponders, in some cases, also had low normalized T-cell clonal expansion.

The chain links TRBV27 to TRBJ1-5; 7 bases fit TRBD1. Sequenced here: CD4+ or CD8+ T cells sorted from blood, sampled in a trial of the OX40 agonist ivuxolimab. This clonotype was obtained from an adult with an advanced solid tumor such as melanoma, head and neck, liver or kidney cancer. The CDR3 is CASSHRDSNQPQHF. The CDR3 DNA is TGTGCCAGCAGTCACCGGGACAGTAATCAGCCCCAGCATTTT.